This is a list of T cell receptor beta chains from one sample in a study of graft-versus-host responses after intestinal transplantation. TCRdb keeps only in-frame clones here, not all; method: immunoSEQ multiplex PCR. The sample has some 110,000 clones, just under 95% seen once. The antigens for these receptors are not known. The starting material was unstimulated CD8+ T cells sorted from spleen or lymph node cells, obtained before transplant. Receptors were obtained from a human donor who was the organ donor for an intestinal transplant. CDR3s include the opening cysteine and the closing phenylalanine or tryptophan. Each record gives: V gene, J gene, D gene, clone size, CDR3 DNA, CDR3 protein. A D gene is named only where the DNA matches it firmly. Clone size, where shown, is once, few, many, or a class for clones that have expanded.

TRBV27	TRBJ2-1	TRBD2	.	TGTGCCAGCCGCGCGGGCGGGAGCTCCTACAATGAGCAGTTCTTC	CASRAGGSSYNEQFF
TRBV28	TRBJ2-5	.	.	TGTGCCAGCAGTTTCCACCCTGGTATACAAGAGACCCAGTACTTC	CASSFHPGIQETQYF
TRBV6-1	TRBJ2-7	TRBD2	.	TGTGCCAGCAGTGGGACTAGCGGGAGCGAGCAGTACTTC	CASSGTSGSEQYF
TRBV7-9	TRBJ2-7	.	.	TGTGCCAGCAGCCCCCAGGGTCGGAGCTCCTACGAGCAGTACTTC	CASSPQGRSSYEQYF
TRBV7-2	TRBJ2-1	TRBD2	.	TGTGCCAGCAGCTTACCACCGGGGACTATTATCTTC	CASSLPPGTIIF
TRBV27	TRBJ1-1	.	.	TGTGCCAGCAGTTTATCAGGCCGGACGAACACTGAAGCTTTCTTT	CASSLSGRTNTEAFF
TRBV27	TRBJ2-3	TRBD2	.	TGTGCCAGCAGTTTAGACGGGCTAGCGGGTGATACGCAGTATTTT	CASSLDGLAGDTQYF
TRBV7-6	TRBJ2-7	.	.	TGTGCCAGCAGCTTAATCACTAGCCCGTACTACGAGCAGTACTTC	CASSLITSPYYEQYF
TRBV6-1	TRBJ2-1	.	.	TGTGCCGTAGGACCGAGGCATTCAAACAATGAGCAGTTCTTC	CAVGPRHSNNEQFF
TRBV28	TRBJ2-1	.	.	TGTGCCAGCTCCTCGAAGAATGAGCAGTTCTTC	CASSSKNEQFF
TRBV7-9	TRBJ2-7	.	once	TGTGCCAGCAGCCGACTCAGGGACCCTCACTACGAGCAGTACTTC	CASSRLRDPHYEQYF
TRBV19	TRBJ2-3	TRBD2	.	TGTGCCAGTAGTGAAGGAACTAGCGGGAGGGCCTGGTATACGCAGTATTTT	CASSEGTSGRAWYTQYF
TRBV27	TRBJ2-7	.	.	TGTGCCAGCAGTTTGAGTTTCCTCCTCTCCTACGAGCAGTACTTC	CASSLSFLLSYEQYF
TRBV6-1	TRBJ1-2	.	.	TGTGCCAGCAGTGATAATATTAGGACAGAAAAGGTGGAAACTCTCTTC	CASSDNIRTEKVETLF
TRBV9	TRBJ1-3	TRBD1	.	TGTGCCAGCACCCTGGGGACAGGGTTGGTCTCTGGAAACACCATATATTTT	CASTLGTGLVSGNTIYF
TRBV21-1	TRBJ2-7	.	.	TGTGCCAGCAGCAAAGCCCACCACCGGGACAGGATGGGCTACGAGCAGTACTTC	CASSKAHHRDRMGYEQYF
TRBV5-6	TRBJ1-2	.	.	TGTGCCAGCAGCTTGGATGAGGGGGAGGTGGATGGCTACACCTTC	CASSLDEGEVDGYTF
TRBV13	TRBJ2-7	.	.	TGTGCCAGCAGTCCAGGGGTGTCCGAGCAGTACTTC	CASSPGVSEQYF
TRBV29-1	TRBJ1-1	.	.	TGCAGCGTTGACGAGGGCGCAGGAACTGAAGCTTTCTTT	CSVDEGAGTEAFF
TRBV5-1	TRBJ1-3	.	.	TGCGCCAGCAGCTTGGACACTGGAAACACCATATATTTT	CASSLDTGNTIYF
TRBV4-1	TRBJ2-3	TRBD2	.	TGCGCCAGCAGCCAAGAACTGGCGGGAGGCCCAGATACGCAGTATTTT	CASSQELAGGPDTQYF
TRBV6-1	TRBJ2-2	.	.	TGTGCCAGCAGTGAAGGGACAGACACCGGGGAGCTGTTTTTT	CASSEGTDTGELFF
TRBV5-6	TRBJ2-7	TRBD1	.	TGTGCCAGCAGCGAGGGGACAGGGGGCTACGAGCAGTACTTC	CASSEGTGGYEQYF
TRBV29-1	TRBJ1-2	.	.	TGCAGCGTTCCTGGGCCGGATGGCTACACCTTC	CSVPGPDGYTF
TRBV28	TRBJ2-7	.	.	TGTGCCAGCAGTTTAAACTACGAGCAGTACTTC	CASSLNYEQYF
TRBV4-3	TRBJ2-3	.	.	TGCGCCAGCAGCCTTCGGCGAGATACGCAGTATTTT	CASSLRRDTQYF
TRBV6-1	TRBJ2-5	TRBD1	once	TGTGCCAGCAGTGAAGATAGGGGGCATGAGACCCAGTACTTC	CASSEDRGHETQYF
TRBV4-3	TRBJ1-5	.	.	TGCGCCAGCAGCCAAGAGGCAGATTATAGCAATCAGCCCCAGCATTTT	CASSQEADYSNQPQHF
TRBV7-2	TRBJ2-2	.	.	TGTGCCAGCAGCTTAGGTGGGGTATACTCCCCGGTTACCGGGGAGCTGTTTTTT	CASSLGGVYSPVTGELFF
TRBV28	TRBJ2-7	.	.	TGTGCCAGCAGTTTATGGGGGCATCCCTACGAGCAGTACTTC	CASSLWGHPYEQYF
TRBV25-1	TRBJ2-2	TRBD2	.	TGTGCCAGCAGTGAATACCTTGGCGGGAGAGACGGCACCGGGGAGCTGTTTTTT	CASSEYLGGRDGTGELFF
TRBV11-2	TRBJ2-7	.	.	TGTGCCAGCAGCTTATACGACTCCTACGAGCAGTACTTC	CASSLYDSYEQYF
TRBV27	TRBJ2-2	.	.	TGTGCCAGTACGAGCGAGAGTTACACCGGGGAGCTGTTTTTT	CASTSESYTGELFF
TRBV6-1	TRBJ2-7	.	.	TGTGCCAGCAGTTTCGGACATAATTCCTACGAGCAGTACTTC	CASSFGHNSYEQYF
TRBV6-5	TRBJ2-7	.	.	TGTGCCAGCAGCCATAGAAATTCCTACGAGCAGTACTTC	CASSHRNSYEQYF
TRBV27	TRBJ2-5	.	.	TGTGCCAGCAGTTTATGTGAGACCCAGTACTTC	CASSLCETQYF
TRBV27	TRBJ2-3	.	.	TGTGCCAGCAGTTCTTATTTTTCCCCAGATACGCAGTATTTT	CASSSYFSPDTQYF
TRBV6-5	TRBJ2-1	.	.	TGTGCCAGCAGTTACAGCCGGAACCTATACAATGAGCAGTTCTTC	CASSYSRNLYNEQFF
TRBV10-3	TRBJ1-1	.	.	TGTGCCATCAGCGAGTACAAGAACACTGAAGCTTTCTTT	CAISEYKNTEAFF
TRBV11-2	TRBJ2-1	.	.	TGTGCCACCACATCCGGATCCGAGCAGTTCTTC	CATTSGSEQFF
TRBV6-1	TRBJ1-2	.	.	TGTGCCAGCAGTGAACCGAGGGTTTGGGGCTACACCTTC	CASSEPRVWGYTF
TRBV12-5	TRBJ2-1	TRBD2	.	TGTGCTAGTGCCGAAACGACTAGCGGCTCCTACAATGAGCAGTTCTTC	CASAETTSGSYNEQFF
TRBV27	TRBJ2-7	.	.	TGTGCCAGCAGTTTATCGTTCCCGTCCGGGTACGAGCAGTACTTC	CASSLSFPSGYEQYF
TRBV15	TRBJ2-5	.	.	TGTGCCACCAGCAGAGATAGTAGGACAGAAGAGACCCAGTACTTC	CATSRDSRTEETQYF
TRBV27	TRBJ2-1	TRBD2	.	TGTGCCAGCAGTTTAGCGGGAGGTACATTCGGGTACAATGAGCAGTTCTTC	CASSLAGGTFGYNEQFF
TRBV5-4	TRBJ1-2	TRBD1	.	TGTGCCAGCAGCTTGGCCGGGACAGGGGATGACTATGGCTACACCTTC	CASSLAGTGDDYGYTF
TRBV10-1	TRBJ2-2	.	.	TGCGCCAGCTCCGAGGGCTCCGGGGAGCTGTTTTTT	CASSEGSGELFF
TRBV7-3	TRBJ2-3	TRBD2	.	TGTGCCAGCAGCTTAATGGGACTAGCGGCAGATACGCAGTATTTT	CASSLMGLAADTQYF
TRBV11-3	TRBJ1-1	.	.	TGTGCCAGCAGCTTAGATGGGATCGTGAACACTGAAGCTTTCTTT	CASSLDGIVNTEAFF
TRBV10-3	TRBJ2-7	.	.	TGTGCCACGTTGGGACCTACCACGGGCGAGCAGTACTTC	CATLGPTTGEQYF